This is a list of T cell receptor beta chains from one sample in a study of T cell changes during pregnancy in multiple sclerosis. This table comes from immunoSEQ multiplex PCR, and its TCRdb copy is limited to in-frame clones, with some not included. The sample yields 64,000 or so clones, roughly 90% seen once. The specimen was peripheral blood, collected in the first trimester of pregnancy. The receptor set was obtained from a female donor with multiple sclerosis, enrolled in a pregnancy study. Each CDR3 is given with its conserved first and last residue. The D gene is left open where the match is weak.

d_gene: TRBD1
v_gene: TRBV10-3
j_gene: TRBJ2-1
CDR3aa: CAISESRGDRGQGEQFF

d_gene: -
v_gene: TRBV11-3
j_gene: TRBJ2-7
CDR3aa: CASSLRWQGEQYF

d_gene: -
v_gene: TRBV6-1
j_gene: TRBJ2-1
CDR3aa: CASGWEQSYNEQFF

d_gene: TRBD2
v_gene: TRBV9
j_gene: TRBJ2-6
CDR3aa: CASSVAPSGKLFGANVLTF

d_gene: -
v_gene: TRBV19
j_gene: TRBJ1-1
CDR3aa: CASNLQGNTEAFF

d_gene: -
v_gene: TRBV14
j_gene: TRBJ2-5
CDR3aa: CASSPGDTPGETQYF

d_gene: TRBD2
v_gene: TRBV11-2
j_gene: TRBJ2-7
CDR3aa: CASSFIRGGNEQYF

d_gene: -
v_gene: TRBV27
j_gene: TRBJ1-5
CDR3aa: CASSSYRTLSNQPQHF

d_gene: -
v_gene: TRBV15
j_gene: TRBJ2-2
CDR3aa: CATSPARGWETGELFF

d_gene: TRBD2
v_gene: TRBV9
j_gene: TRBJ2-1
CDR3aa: CASSSSGNSYNEQFF

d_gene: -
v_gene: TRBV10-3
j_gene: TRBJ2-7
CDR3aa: CAISEGHLSYEQYF

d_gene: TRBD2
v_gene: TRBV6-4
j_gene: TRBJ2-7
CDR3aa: CASSKIAGGENEQYF

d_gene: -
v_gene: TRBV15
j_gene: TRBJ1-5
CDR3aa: CATGGTANQPQHF

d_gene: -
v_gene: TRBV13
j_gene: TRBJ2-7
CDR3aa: CASSPTESYEQYF

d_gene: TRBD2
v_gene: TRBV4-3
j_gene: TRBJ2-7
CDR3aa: CASSQTSTSGQYF

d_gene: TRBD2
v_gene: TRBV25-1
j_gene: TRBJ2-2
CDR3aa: CASSDRLAANTGELFF

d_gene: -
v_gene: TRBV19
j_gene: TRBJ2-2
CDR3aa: CASTYTGELFF

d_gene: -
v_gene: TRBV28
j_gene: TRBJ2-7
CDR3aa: CASSFGTGFEQYF

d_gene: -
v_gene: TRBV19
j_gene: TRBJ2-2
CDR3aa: CASRTGTKVGELFF

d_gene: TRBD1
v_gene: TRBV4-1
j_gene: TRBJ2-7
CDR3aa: CASSPPGQGQYEQYF

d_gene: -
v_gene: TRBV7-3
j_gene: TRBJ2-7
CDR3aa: CARKSGFSYEQYF

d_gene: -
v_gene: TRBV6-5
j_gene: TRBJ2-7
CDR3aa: CASSYSDRGIYEQYF

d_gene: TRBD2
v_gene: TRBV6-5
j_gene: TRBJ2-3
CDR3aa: CASSYGGRASDTQYF

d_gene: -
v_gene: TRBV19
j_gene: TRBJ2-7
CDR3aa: CASSPSPGEQYF

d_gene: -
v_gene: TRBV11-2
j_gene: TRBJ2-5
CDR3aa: CASSLDPEETQYF

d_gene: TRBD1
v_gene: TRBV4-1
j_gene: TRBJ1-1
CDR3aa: CASSREGAGLNTEAFF

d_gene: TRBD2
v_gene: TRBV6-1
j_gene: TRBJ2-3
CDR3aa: CASSEKTSLNPTDTQYF

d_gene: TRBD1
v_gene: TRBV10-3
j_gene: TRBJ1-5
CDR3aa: CAISAGTGGASQHF

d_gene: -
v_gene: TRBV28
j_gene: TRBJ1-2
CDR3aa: CASSDDRRYGYTF

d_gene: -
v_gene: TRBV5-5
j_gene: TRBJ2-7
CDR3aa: CASSLTGTHEQYF

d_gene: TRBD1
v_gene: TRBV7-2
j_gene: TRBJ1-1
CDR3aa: CASSLVTGVGTEAFF

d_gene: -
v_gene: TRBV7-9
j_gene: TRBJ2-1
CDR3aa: CAFRTLSYNEQFF

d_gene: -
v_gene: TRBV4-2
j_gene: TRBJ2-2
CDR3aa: CASSQGNRANTGELFF

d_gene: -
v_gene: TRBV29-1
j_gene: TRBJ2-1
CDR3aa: CSVSGTQRLNEQFF

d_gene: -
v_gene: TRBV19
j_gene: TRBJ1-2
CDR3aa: CASSTGEDSNYGYTF

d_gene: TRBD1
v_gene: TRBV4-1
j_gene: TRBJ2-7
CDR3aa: CASSQLGTGGDDYEQYF

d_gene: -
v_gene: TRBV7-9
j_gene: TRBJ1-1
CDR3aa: CASSPTVNTEAFF

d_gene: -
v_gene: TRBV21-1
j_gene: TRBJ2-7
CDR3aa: CANNAYEQYF

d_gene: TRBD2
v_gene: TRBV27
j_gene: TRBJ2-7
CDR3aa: CASSPSPSGRFDEQYF

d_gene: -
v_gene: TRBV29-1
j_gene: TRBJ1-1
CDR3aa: CSVEVRGRSTEAFF

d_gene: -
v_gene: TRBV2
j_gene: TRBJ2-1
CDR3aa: CASSEERISYNEQFF

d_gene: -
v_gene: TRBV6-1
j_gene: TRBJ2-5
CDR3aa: CASSEVRVQETQYF

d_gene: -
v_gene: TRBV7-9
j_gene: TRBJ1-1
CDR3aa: CASSSRTRSEAFF

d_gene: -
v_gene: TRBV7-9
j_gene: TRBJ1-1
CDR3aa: CATRGTEAFF

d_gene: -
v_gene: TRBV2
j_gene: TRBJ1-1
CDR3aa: CASIPAHGNTEAFF

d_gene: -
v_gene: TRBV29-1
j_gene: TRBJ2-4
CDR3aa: CSVEPGSANIQYF

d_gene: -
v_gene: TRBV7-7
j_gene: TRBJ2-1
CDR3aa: CASSLAPSWIDEQFF

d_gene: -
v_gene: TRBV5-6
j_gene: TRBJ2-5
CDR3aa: CASSFAPRQNQETQYF

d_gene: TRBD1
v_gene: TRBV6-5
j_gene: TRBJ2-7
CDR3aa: CASSYSRDRAYEQYF

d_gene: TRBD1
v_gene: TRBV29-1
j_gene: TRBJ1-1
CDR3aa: CSAGQGTNTEAFF

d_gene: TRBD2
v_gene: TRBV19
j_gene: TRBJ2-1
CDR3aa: CASSMTGGSGRVNEQFF

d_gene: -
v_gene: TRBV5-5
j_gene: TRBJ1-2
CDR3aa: CASRMEVSGGYTF

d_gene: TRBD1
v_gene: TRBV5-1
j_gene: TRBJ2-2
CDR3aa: CASSLVSDRANGELFF

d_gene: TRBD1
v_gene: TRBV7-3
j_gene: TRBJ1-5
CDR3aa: CASSLDRYSNQPQHF